This record concerns one TCR beta chain sequence. TCRdb reprocessed the reads via MiXCR and lists one record per CDR3 protein. The sample holds approximately 250,000 distinct CDR3 sequences; 25% to 30% are singletons and the top ten take 7% to 8%. The source of the sample is a study of kidney transplant recipient with SARS-CoV-2 infection. The CDR3 runs to 13 residues. V lost 7 bases, J lost 0 bases, and 12 bases lay in between. CDR1 GTSNPN and CDR2 SVGIG come from the germline V gene (reference sequence). The sequencing here drew on a blood sample, taken at baseline and around day 110 from a kidney transplant recipient. The rearrangement uses TRBV30 and TRBJ1-1; D is unclear. The TCR comes from a young adult male patient who had COVID-19 and was a kidney transplant recipient. Some T cells may arise from the graft donor. CDR3 in DNA: TGTGCCTCTGGGCGCAGCATGAACACTGAAGCTTTCTTT. Protein sequence: CASGRSMNTEAFF.